This T cell receptor beta chain was identified in a study of cytomegalovirus exposure and HLA in healthy donors (dated by TCRdb to between 2016 and 2019). Regarding the complete study: In an earlier analysis of about 560 of the donors, 250 to 350 Gb of sequence data and 100 million or so unique TCR beta sequences from about 190 million T cells were reported. An early release covering roughly 600 HLA-typed donors comprised about 290 gigabases of sequencing data and approximately 80 million unique TCR sequences. The genetic ancestry cluster associated with self-reported Caucasian donors included about 84% of the roughly 400 genotyped donors. The aim of the study was to test whether cataloging public T cell receptors could identify signatures of past pathogen exposure. Using immunosequencing, the study profiled T cell repertoires from fewer than 700 subjects and related those repertoires to cytomegalovirus serostatus. Along with the roughly 670-subject first cohort, a separate validation cohort of approximately 110 different subjects was used. High-throughput TCR immunosequencing, statistical association of individual TCRs with disease status, and machine learning were combined to predict cytomegalovirus infection status. In a later analysis, previously published TCR beta repertoires from 670 or so donors were re-analyzed and high-resolution HLA genotyping was added so that TCR occurrence patterns could be studied. The later analysis used no new phenotypic data to find candidate immune exposures, relying instead on TCR beta sequences and their occurrence across donors. An earlier analysis of nearly 600 of the donors applied high-throughput TCR beta sequencing to assess whether each TCR beta V gene segment acted as functional or pseudogenic. Alongside the repertoire data, information on donor age, sex, ethnicity and CMV serostatus was compiled. Genome-wide SNP genotypes for about 65% of the 666 donors were used in a later genetic analysis, which treated that subset as a discovery cohort. All discovery cohort repertoires had been generated on a single sequencing platform. HLA typing covered class I and class II loci at four-digit resolution. The number of typed donors differed by locus: roughly 629-630 for A, B, C, DRB1 and DQB1; approximately 520 for DQA1; roughly 600 for DPA1; and some 470 for DPB1. A few DR-DQ haplotypes were treated as single units for association and clustering because of strong linkage in the cohort. Across 398 genotyped donors of the cohort, an average of approximately 240,000 unique TCR beta nucleotide sequences per donor were sequenced, and roughly 20% of those sequences were non-productive. Results and caveats for the whole study, not just this receptor: The earlier analysis of approximately 590 of the donors excluded around 17 rarely observed V segments, including chromosome 9 orphons, because counts were too low. Presence/absence analyses assumed roughly uniform sequencing depth across donors, an assumption that may not hold. Linkage disequilibrium might explain the correlated functional status among segregating V segments, but an unknown experimental factor could not be ruled out. Most TCR sequences were seen in very few donors, while some public TCRs were found in many individuals. According to a later analysis, parvovirus B19, influenza, CMV and Epstein-Barr virus appeared linked to several top co-occurrence clusters. CMV serostatus was the only immune exposure information available for the cohort. HLA typing was unavailable for some donors at each locus, so association tests used only the typed subset. This cohort had only TCR beta chains sequenced, and the lack of alpha or paired-chain data limited which features could be detected. In both the original and validation cohorts, the classifier was reported to diagnose cytomegalovirus status with high specificity and sensitivity. A later analysis found that TCR association rates varied across HLA loci, with DRB1 alleles showing the most associated TCRs and HLA-C alleles the fewest. Compared with equally common non-associated chains, HLA-associated TCR beta chains in a later analysis were more clonally expanded and had lower generation probabilities. The 87-base-pair reads could not distinguish some IMGT-functional V segments, including TRBV6-2 and TRBV6-3, so those segments were excluded. Strong co-occurrence of HLA alleles, especially DR and DQ, made assigning TCR associations to individual alleles difficult. In a later analysis, 15,000 to 20,000 TCR beta sequences were associated with specific HLA alleles at a false discovery rate of 0.05. A later genetic analysis reported fewer N-insertions in productive TCRs among donors in an Asian-associated ancestry cluster than the roughly 620-donor mean. According to the authors, the approach could potentially be generalized to other disease states and immunological phenotypes. Most CMV-associated TCR beta chains appeared to be HLA-restricted in a later analysis, and the HLA associations seemed to be driven largely by CMV exposure. An earlier analysis of 450 to 750 of the donors showed that most TCR beta V segments appeared in productive rearrangements either about 87% or about 30% of the time, which broadly matched IMGT annotations. A cluster of highly shared sequence variants was judged likely to be a technical artifact of the sequencing pipeline. A further reported finding was that TCR beta sequences accurately predicted the HLA-A and HLA-B alleles for most subjects in the first cohort. In a later genetic analysis, a missense DCLRE1C variant was associated with V-gene and J-gene trimming of TCR beta chains, and the association was replicated in an independent cohort. A few of the identified cytomegalovirus-associated TCR beta chains were confirmed in vitro to be specific for cytomegalovirus antigens. In the study, 150 to 200 TCR beta chains were listed as associated with cytomegalovirus.

In total, about 650 healthy bone marrow donors made up the cohort. At the time of sampling, all cohort members were nominally healthy, though unrecorded immune exposures were likely present. The donor tested CMV seronegative, placing the donor among the 350 or so seronegative members of the cohort. Each donor provided a peripheral blood sample, and peripheral blood mononuclear cells were used for TCR beta sequencing. The Qiagen DNeasy Blood Extraction Kit was used to extract genomic DNA from the blood cell samples. The table lists this clone with a count of one. Its antigen target is currently unknown. No quality values exist for individual bases; no much larger clone is one base distant. Preparation of the library involved the immunoSEQ multiplex PCR assay. For the multiplex PCR, a mixture combining 60 forward primers for TCR Vbeta segments and 13 reverse primers for TCR Jbeta segments was used. Amplification of the CDR3 region of rearranged TCR beta genes was performed with a multiplex PCR assay on genomic DNA. On the Illumina HiSeq System, the amplified TCR beta libraries were sequenced as 87-base-pair reads. As for the authors' bioinformatics: In a later analysis, 77 million or so unique TCR beta chains were counted across the 690 or so repertoires, and some 10 million of these chains were shared by at least two donors. To remove PCR and sequencing errors, raw reads were error-corrected and collapsed into unique sequences using a nearest-neighbor algorithm that merged closely related sequences. To assign V, D and J gene segments, CDR3 sequences were aligned to IMGT reference sequences. For a sequence to be retained, a match of at least six nucleotides to both a V gene segment and a J gene segment was required. A rearrangement was called productive if the CDR3 had no stop codons and remained in frame with V and J, and every other rearrangement was called non-productive. CDR3 was defined by IMGT convention, running from the second conserved V-encoded cysteine to the conserved J-encoded phenylalanine. Sequences without an unambiguous match to a single V gene segment were excluded from the earlier analysis of a few hundred of the donors. An earlier analysis of a few hundred of the donors called V segments functional above 56.7% productive rearrangements and segregating when the between-donor standard deviation exceeded 5%. A statistical classification framework was developed to diagnose cytomegalovirus status using the catalog of TCR beta chain sequences. In a later analysis, TCR nucleotide sequences were compared against IMGT/GENE-DB human TR gene sequences so that V and J genes could be assigned. A later analysis assigned CDR3 sequences and most-parsimonious VDJ recombination scenarios with the TCRdist pipeline. In a later analysis, each TCR beta chain was defined by its CDR3 amino acid sequence together with its V-gene family, and reads lacking a unique V-gene family were excluded. In a later analysis, 500 to 650 highly shared, low-generation-probability nucleotide sequences were removed to address suspected cross-contamination and a sequencing artifact. In a later analysis, a clonal expansion index was calculated for each public chain from normalized within-repertoire ranks of inferred template counts. A later analysis computed generation probabilities with a VDJ recombination model fitted to out-of-frame rearrangements, and checked the results against IGoR. In a later analysis, TCR-TCR, TCR-HLA and TCR-CMV co-occurrence was scored with hypergeometric tests, and a repertoire-size bias correction was applied to TCR pairs. A later analysis estimated false discovery rates by permuting HLA or CMV assignments 20 times. A later analysis grouped co-occurring TCRs with DBSCAN, adding TCRdist sequence similarity when clustering within HLA-allele-positive subsets. Repertoires with fewer than 30,000 or more than 120,000 public chains, plus five repertoires with anomalous nucleotide sharing, were excluded from co-occurrence clustering. The source is immuneACCESS, and TCRdb retained only in-frame sequences with V and J called. Part of the clones is not carried over; for the studies checked, unresolved V genes explain less than half of this, and the remainder is unexplained. From that table come the V and J calls and clone size; the DNA was used to work out D and trimming. The sample table records roughly 230,000 clones; 92% of these occur just once. The leading ten clones occupy about 1.8% of the sample.

The germline V end is reduced by 4 bases and the J end by 7 bases; junction bases left unmatched: 5. According to the germline V gene (reference sequence), CDR1 reads SGHNT and CDR2 reads YYREEE. The CDR3 goes from the cysteine to the phenylalanine over 14 residues. CDR3 DNA only is kept here, 42 bases in frame from base 1. The chain is encoded by TRBV5-4 joined to TRBJ1-4; 9 central bases correspond to TRBD1. The origin of this receptor is a girl between 2 and 10 years old in good health and CMV-seronegative. Material: PBMCs. Here is the DNA: TGTGCCAGCAGCGCGACAGGGGGGTTTGAAAAACTGTTTTTT. Its protein is CASSATGGFEKLFF. Where the CDR3 stops, the reference TRBV5-4 and TRBJ1-4 genes take over; the full variable domain is ETGVTQSPTHLIKTRGQQVTLRCSSQSGHNTVSWYQQALGQGPQFIFQYYREEENGRGNFPPRFSGLQFPNYSSELNVNALELDDSALYLCASSATGGFEKLFFGSGTQLSVL.